One sample yielded the 21 T cell receptor beta chains listed below, sequenced in a study of blood T cell repertoires in COVID-19. TCRdb's copy holds only in-frame clones and misses some; the assay was immunoSEQ multiplex PCR. Of fewer than 150,000 clones listed, about nine tenths were seen once; the top ten hold about 7.7%. The sample consisted of peripheral blood. Receptors originate from a human donor in a cohort sampled during active COVID-19.

In its sample, this clone was seen a few times. The chain couples TRBV15 to TRBJ2-7; 10 bases map to TRBD2. The CDR3 length is 16 residues. CDR1 LNHNV and CDR2 YYDKDF come from the germline V gene (reference sequence). The V gene end was trimmed by 0 bases and the J gene end by 4 bases; junction bases not matched to a gene: 6. The CDR3 region has the DNA TGTGCCACCAGCAGAGATAAGCTAGCGGGAGTTTACGAGCAGTACTTC. It codes for CATSRDKLAGVYEQYF.

The chain combines TRBV5-3 with TRBJ2-7; D is undetermined. TRBV5-3 has ORF status, its function being uncertain. The CDR3 has 18 residues. V was trimmed by 4 bases and J by 2 bases, leaving 25 bases between them. The CDR3 bases are TGTGCCAGAAGCCCGAAGGCGGCCATCGGTCAATTACCCTACGAGCAGTACTTC. This encodes CARSPKAAIGQLPYEQYF.

The chain is built from TRBV7-9 and TRBJ2-1; tentatively, D is TRBD1 (6 bases). Germline CDR1 reads SEHNR; CDR2 reads FQNEAQ (reference sequence). Trimming cost V 1 base and J 7 bases, with 20 bases left between them. The CDR3 contains 17 residues. The CDR3 coding sequence is TGTGCCAGCAGCTTAGGCACGGGCAGGGGTGGGGGAAATGAGCAGTTCTTC. Translation gives CASSLGTGRGGGNEQFF.

This rearrangement joins TRBV14 to TRBJ1-5, with D perhaps matching TRBD1 (5 bases). Trimming removed 0 bases from V and 6 bases from J, with 6 bases in between. Germline lookup yields CDR1 SGHDN and CDR2 FVKESK. The CDR3 loop spans 13 amino acids. The CDR3 region is CASSQDRGQPQHF. In DNA form, the CDR3 reads TGTGCCAGCAGCCAAGATAGGGGTCAGCCCCAGCATTTT.

The chain is built from TRBV5-4 and TRBJ2-3; 7 bases agree with TRBD2. The ends lost 2 bases at V and 2 bases at J; junction bases unmatched: 5. From germline, CDR1 is SGHNT and CDR2 YYREEE (reference sequence). This CDR3 spans 15 amino acids. The CDR3 is CASSLTSGDTDTQYF. For the CDR3, the DNA is TGTGCCAGCAGCTTAACCAGCGGGGACACAGATACGCAGTATTTT.

The V call is TRBV5-6, the J call TRBJ2-2, with D possibly matching TRBD1 (5 bases). The CDR3 runs 13 residues. The V gene's germline CDR1 is SGHDT and CDR2 YYEEEE. V shed 5 bases and J shed 5 bases, with 10 bases lying between them. CDR3 sequence: CASRGRRTGELFF. The CDR3 DNA reads TGTGCCAGCAGGGGGCGACGAACCGGGGAGCTGTTTTTT.

This rearrangement joins TRBV2 to TRBJ1-6, with TRBD1 as a possible D gene (5 bases). Trimming left V 6 bases short and J 6 bases short, with 6 bases between. The CDR3 is 12 amino acids. Germline CDR1 and CDR2: SNHLY and FYNNEI. CDR3 protein: CASRDTNSPLHF. DNA for the CDR3: TGTGCCAGCAGGGACACTAATTCACCCCTCCACTTT.

The chain uses TRBV12-3 or TRBV12-4 and TRBJ1-2; 9 bases are a match to TRBD1. The trim removed 1 base at V and 8 bases at J, leaving 2 bases unmatched. This CDR3 region has 13 residues. Here the CDR3 DNA reads TGTGCCAGCAGTTTAGGGACAGGGGTCGGCTACACCTTC. Its protein product is CASSLGTGVGYTF.

This chain links TRBV27 with TRBJ2-1; D is perhaps TRBD2 (6 bases). V lost 2 bases to trimming and J lost 0 bases, with 17 bases between them. CDR3 length: 18 residues. Germline loops: CDR1 MNHEY, CDR2 SMNVEV (reference sequence). In DNA, the CDR3 is TGTGCCAGCAGTTTAGCGGGATTGGGGACCAGCTCCTACAATGAGCAGTTCTTC. It yields the protein CASSLAGLGTSSYNEQFF.

The sample holds one count of this clone. CDR3 DNA: TGTGCCAGCAGCCCACAGGGGGCGAATGAAAAACTGTTTTTT. This translates into CASSPQGANEKLFF. The chain carries TRBV3-1 (or the pseudogene TRBV3-2) and TRBJ1-4, with 9 nucleotides matching TRBD1. The length of the CDR3 is 14 residues. CDR1 LGHDT and CDR2 YNNKEL come from the germline V gene (reference sequence). V was pared by 4 bases and J by 5 bases, with 2 bases of the junction left unmatched.

This clone was counted once. This chain connects TRBV5-1 to TRBJ2-3, with 15 positions matching TRBD2. This CDR3 spans 17 amino acids. The junction had 9 bases not matched to a gene; V was cut back by 4 bases and J by 6 bases. CDR1 and CDR2 (germline): SGHRS, YFSETQ. The CDR3 DNA follows: TGCGCCAGCAGCAGAGCGGGGACTAGCGGGGGGTATGATACGCAGTATTTT. It encodes CASSRAGTSGGYDTQYF.

This chain uses TRBV5-4 with TRBJ2-1; a possible D gene is TRBD1 (5 bases). The CDR3 is 14 residues long. V lost 2 bases to trimming and J lost 5 bases, with 11 bases between them. The germline V gene has CDR1 SGHNT and CDR2 YYREEE (reference sequence). DNA for the CDR3: TGTGCCAGCAGCTTTTCAGGGTCCCACAATGAGCAGTTCTTC. It specifies CASSFSGSHNEQFF.

This clone has more than one count but fewer than ten. This chain joins TRBV5-1 and TRBJ2-1, with D maybe TRBD2 (6 bases). V lost 4 bases, J lost 7 bases, and 15 bases lay in between. The CDR3 loop spans 14 amino acids. Per the germline V gene, CDR1 is SGHRS and CDR2 is YFSETQ. The CDR3, as DNA: TGCGCCAGCAGCCTTGTAGCGGTCGGGAATGAGCAGTTCTTC. This encodes CASSLVAVGNEQFF.

The genes are TRBV19 and TRBJ2-1, with D tentatively TRBD1 (6 bases). The CDR3 is 11 amino acids. CDR1 LNHDA and CDR2 SQIVND come from the germline V gene (reference sequence). V was pared by 4 bases and J by 12 bases, with 10 bases between. The CDR3 coding sequence is TGTGCCAGTAGTACCAGAGGGGGGCAGTTCTTC. This encodes CASSTRGGQFF.

The J gene is TRBJ1-4, the V gene TRBV18; weak D call: TRBD1 (5 bases). Trimming stripped 3 bases from V and 5 bases from J, with 7 bases between. This CDR3 region has 13 residues. CDR1 is KGHSH, CDR2 LQKENI, per germline. The chain's CDR3 is CASSPTENEKLFF. In DNA form, the CDR3 reads TGTGCCAGCTCACCGACAGAGAATGAAAAACTGTTTTTT.

The V call is TRBV19, the J call TRBJ1-1, with D perhaps matching TRBD1 (6 bases). V was trimmed by 6 bases and J by 11 bases, leaving 19 bases between them. The CDR3 totals 13 residues. Germline V gene sequence: CDR1 LNHDA, CDR2 SQIVND (reference sequence). The CDR3: CASRTGGRNSAFF. CDR3 DNA: TGTGCCAGTAGGACAGGAGGTCGAAACTCGGCTTTCTTT.

This chain joins TRBV11-3 and TRBJ2-1; perhaps TRBD1 as D (5 bases). Deletions cut 5 bases from V and 0 bases from J, with 20 bases between. The CDR3 extends over 18 amino acids. Germline CDR1 SGHNT, CDR2 YENEEA. The CDR3 sequence is CASSARAQFKSSYNEQFF. DNA of the CDR3: TGTGCCAGCAGCGCCAGGGCCCAATTTAAGAGCTCCTACAATGAGCAGTTCTTC.

The chain carries TRBV2 and TRBJ2-2; D perhaps matches TRBD2 (6 bases). CDR1 SNHLY and CDR2 FYNNEI come from the germline V gene. The V end lost 3 bases, the J end lost 5 bases, and 13 bases lay between the germline ends. CDR3 length equals 15 residues. CDR3 residues: CASSDWDWRTGELFF. Here the CDR3 DNA reads TGTGCCAGCAGTGATTGGGACTGGAGGACCGGGGAGCTGTTTTTT.

This chain uses TRBV19 with TRBJ2-3, with TRBD2 matching 7 bases. V lost 3 bases to trimming and J lost 1 base; unmatched junction nucleotides: 7. From germline, CDR1 is LNHDA and CDR2 SQIVND (reference sequence). The CDR3 extends over 16 amino acids. As DNA, the CDR3 is TGTGCCAGTAGTATCGGGGGGACCCCCGGCACAGATACGCAGTATTTT. Amino acid sequence: CASSIGGTPGTDTQYF.

This sequence joins TRBV6-5 and TRBJ2-7, with D possibly matching TRBD1 (5 bases). Germline CDR1 reads MNHEY; CDR2 reads SVGAGI. Between the trimmed V and J ends, which lost 6 bases and 4 bases, there was a span of 19 bases. This CDR3 has 15 residues. CDR3 nucleotides: TGTGCCAGCAGCCGAACAACAGGCCCGTCGTACGAGCAGTACTTC. As protein: CASSRTTGPSYEQYF.

CDR3 sequence: CASRPTGSVQKLFF. The CDR3 DNA sequence: TGTGCCAGCAGGCCGACAGGTTCAGTTCAAAAACTGTTTTTT. The chain is built from TRBV28 and TRBJ1-4, with a possible D match to TRBD1 (6 bases). Germline V lookup: CDR1 MDHEN, CDR2 SYDVKM. V shed 6 bases and J shed 9 bases, with 17 bases lying between them. The CDR3 consists of 14 residues. The entire variable domain, with the rest obtained from reference TRBV28 and TRBJ1-4, is as follows: DVKVTQSSRYLVKRTGEKVFLECVQDMDHENMFWYRQDPGLGLRLIYFSYDVKMKEKGDIPEGYSVSREKKERFSLILESASTNQTSMYLCASRPTGSVQKLFFGSGTQLSVL.